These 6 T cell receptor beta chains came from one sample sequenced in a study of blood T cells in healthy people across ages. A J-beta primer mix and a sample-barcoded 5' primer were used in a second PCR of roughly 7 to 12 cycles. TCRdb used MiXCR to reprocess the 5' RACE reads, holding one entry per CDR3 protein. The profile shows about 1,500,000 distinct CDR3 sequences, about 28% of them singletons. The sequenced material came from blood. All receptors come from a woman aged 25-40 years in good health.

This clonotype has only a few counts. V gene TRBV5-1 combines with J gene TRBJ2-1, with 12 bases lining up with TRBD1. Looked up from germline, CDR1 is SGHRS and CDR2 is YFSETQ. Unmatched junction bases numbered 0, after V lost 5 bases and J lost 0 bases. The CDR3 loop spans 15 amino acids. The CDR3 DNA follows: TGCGCCAGCAGGGGACAGGGGGCCTCCTACAATGAGCAGTTCTTC. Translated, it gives CASRGQGASYNEQFF.

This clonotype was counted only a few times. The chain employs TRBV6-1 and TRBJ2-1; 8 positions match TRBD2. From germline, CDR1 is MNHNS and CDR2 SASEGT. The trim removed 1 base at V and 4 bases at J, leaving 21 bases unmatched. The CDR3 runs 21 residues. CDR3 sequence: CASSEVYSGTSKGDFYNEQFF. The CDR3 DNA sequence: TGTGCCAGCAGTGAAGTATATAGCGGGACCTCCAAGGGGGATTTTTACAATGAGCAGTTCTTC.

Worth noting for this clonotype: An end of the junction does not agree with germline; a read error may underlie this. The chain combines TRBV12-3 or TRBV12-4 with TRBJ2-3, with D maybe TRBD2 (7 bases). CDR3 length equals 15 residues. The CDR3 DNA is TGTGCCAGCAAGTCGAGGGGGGGCTCCACAGATGCGCAGTATTTT. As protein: CASKSRGGSTDAQYF.

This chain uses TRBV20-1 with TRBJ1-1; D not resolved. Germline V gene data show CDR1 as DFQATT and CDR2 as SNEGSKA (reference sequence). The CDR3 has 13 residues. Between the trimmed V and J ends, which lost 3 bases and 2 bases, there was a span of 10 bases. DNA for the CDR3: TGCAGTGCTAGTGTGTCCCTAAACACTGAAGCTTTCTTT. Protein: CSASVSLNTEAFF.

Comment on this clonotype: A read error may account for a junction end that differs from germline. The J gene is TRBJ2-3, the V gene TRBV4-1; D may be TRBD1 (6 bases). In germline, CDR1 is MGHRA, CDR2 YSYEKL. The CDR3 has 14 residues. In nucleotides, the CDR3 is TGCGCCAGCAGCCAAGATCGGACGACAGGTACGCAGTATTTT. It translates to CASSQDRTTGTQYF.

The CDR3 loop reads CASRSGRNYGYTF. Here the CDR3 DNA reads TGTGCCAGCAGGTCGGGGCGGAACTATGGCTACACCTTC. The chain recombines TRBV19 with TRBJ1-2, with a tentative D call TRBD1 (5 bases). Germline V CDR1 and CDR2: LNHDA, SQIVND (reference sequence). Trimming removed 9 bases from V and 2 bases from J, with 13 bases in between. The CDR3 covers 13 residues.